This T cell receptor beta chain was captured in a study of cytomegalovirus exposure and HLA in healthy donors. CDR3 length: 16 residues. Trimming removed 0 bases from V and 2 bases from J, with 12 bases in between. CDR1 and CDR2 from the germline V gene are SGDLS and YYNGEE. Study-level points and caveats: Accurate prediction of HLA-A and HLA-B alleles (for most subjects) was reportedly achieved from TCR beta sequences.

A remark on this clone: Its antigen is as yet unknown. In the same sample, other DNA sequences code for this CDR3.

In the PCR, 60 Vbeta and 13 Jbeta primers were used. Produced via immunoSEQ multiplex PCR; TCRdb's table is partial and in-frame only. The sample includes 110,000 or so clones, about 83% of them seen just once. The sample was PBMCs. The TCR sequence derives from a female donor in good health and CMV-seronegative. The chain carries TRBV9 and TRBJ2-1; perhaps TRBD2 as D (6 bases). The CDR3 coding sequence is TGTGCCAGCAGCGTAGACTCCGGGGGACCCTACAATGAGCAGTTCTTC. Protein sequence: CASSVDSGGPYNEQFF.